There are a few counts of the clone carrying this T cell receptor (beta chain). What it binds is unknown. The entry originates in a study of Graves' ophthalmopathy and Graves' hyperthyroidism. Study outcomes and limitations: Most expanded thyroid clonotypes above 0.001 frequency also appeared in blood.

The CDR3 spans 15 residues. The V segment lost 3 bases and the J segment 12 bases; nucleotides outside the gene matches: 13. CDR1 and CDR2 from the germline V gene are LGHDT and YNNKEL (reference sequence). From RNA, the CDR3 regions of TCR beta chains were amplified and sequenced. RT-PCR with HTBI primers came first, then second-round multiplex PCR. In TCRdb, the multiplex PCR reads were re-called with MiXCR into one record per CDR3 protein. This table has roughly 480,000 distinct CDR3 sequences, around an eighth appearing once. The TCR originated in a woman aged 25 to 39 with Graves' ophthalmopathy. Sequencing was done on a sample of blood. V is TRBV3-1 and J is TRBJ1-3; 8 bases fit TRBD1. CDR3 region: CASSHAPGQVADIYF. In DNA form, the CDR3 reads TGTGCCAGCAGCCATGCTCCGGGACAGGTGGCTGACATATATTTT.